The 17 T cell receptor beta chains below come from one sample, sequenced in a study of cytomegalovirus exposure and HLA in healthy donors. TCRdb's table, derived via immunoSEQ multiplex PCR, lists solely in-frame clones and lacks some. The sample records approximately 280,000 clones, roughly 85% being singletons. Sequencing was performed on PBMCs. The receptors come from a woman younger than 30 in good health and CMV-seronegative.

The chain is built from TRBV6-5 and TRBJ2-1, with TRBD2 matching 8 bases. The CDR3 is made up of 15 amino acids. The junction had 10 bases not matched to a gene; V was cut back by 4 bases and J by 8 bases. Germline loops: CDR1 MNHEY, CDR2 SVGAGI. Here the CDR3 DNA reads TGTGCCAGCAGTTCCCTGGGACTAGTAGACCATGAGCAGTTCTTC. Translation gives CASSSLGLVDHEQFF.

CDR3 coding DNA: TGTGCCAGCAGCATAGAAAGGGGACAAGAGACCCAGTACTTC. Translated, it gives CASSIERGQETQYF. The V call is TRBV27, the J call TRBJ2-5, with D possibly matching TRBD1 (5 bases). Trimming pared 6 bases from V and 2 bases from J, leaving 13 bases between. This CDR3 has 14 amino acids. CDR1 MNHEY and CDR2 SMNVEV come from the germline V gene (reference sequence).

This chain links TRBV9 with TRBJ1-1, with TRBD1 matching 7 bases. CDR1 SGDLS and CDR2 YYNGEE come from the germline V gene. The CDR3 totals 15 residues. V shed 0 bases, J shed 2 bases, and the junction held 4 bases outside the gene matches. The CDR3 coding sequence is TGTGCCAGCAGCGTAGACCACAGGGGTAACACTGAAGCTTTCTTT. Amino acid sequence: CASSVDHRGNTEAFF.

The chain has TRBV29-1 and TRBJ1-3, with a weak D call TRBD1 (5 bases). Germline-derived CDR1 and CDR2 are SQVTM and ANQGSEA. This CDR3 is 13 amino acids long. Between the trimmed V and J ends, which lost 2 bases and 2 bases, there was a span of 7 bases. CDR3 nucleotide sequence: TGCAGCGTTGAACCCAGGGCTGGAAACACCATATATTTT. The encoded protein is CSVEPRAGNTIYF. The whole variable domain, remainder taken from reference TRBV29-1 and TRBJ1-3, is SAVISQKPSRDICQRGTSLTIQCQVDSQVTMMFWYRQQPGQSLTLIATANQGSEATYESGFVIDKFPISRPNLTFSTLTVSNMSPEDSSIYLCSVEPRAGNTIYFGEGSWLTVV.

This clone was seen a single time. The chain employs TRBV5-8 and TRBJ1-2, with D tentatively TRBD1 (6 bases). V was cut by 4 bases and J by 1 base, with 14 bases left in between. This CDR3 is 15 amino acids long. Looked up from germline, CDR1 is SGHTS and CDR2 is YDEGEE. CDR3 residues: CASSLGTPINYGYTF. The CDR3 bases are TGTGCCAGCAGCCTGGGGACACCTATTAACTATGGCTACACCTTC.

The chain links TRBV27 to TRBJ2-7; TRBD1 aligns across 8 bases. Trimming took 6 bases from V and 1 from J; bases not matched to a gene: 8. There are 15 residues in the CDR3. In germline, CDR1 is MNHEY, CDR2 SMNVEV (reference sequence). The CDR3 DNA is TGTGCCAGCAGCTGGGGACAGGACCGATCCTACGAGCAGTACTTC. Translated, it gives CASSWGQDRSYEQYF.

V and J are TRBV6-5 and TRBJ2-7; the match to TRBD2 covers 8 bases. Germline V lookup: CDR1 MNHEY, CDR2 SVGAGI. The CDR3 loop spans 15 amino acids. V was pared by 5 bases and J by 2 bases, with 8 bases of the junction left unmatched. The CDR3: CASSTWGTSPYEQYF. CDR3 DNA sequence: TGTGCCAGCAGTACCTGGGGGACTAGTCCCTACGAGCAGTACTTC.

The CDR3 here is CAWSRDRRYEQYF. In DNA form, the CDR3 reads TGTGCCTGGAGTAGGGACAGGCGGTACGAGCAGTACTTC. This chain uses TRBV30 with TRBJ2-7, with 8 bases identical to TRBD1. The CDR3 is 13 amino acids. Germline values: CDR1 GTSNPN, CDR2 SVGIG (reference sequence). Losses at the gene ends were 2 bases for V and 4 bases for J; bases not matched to a gene: 4.

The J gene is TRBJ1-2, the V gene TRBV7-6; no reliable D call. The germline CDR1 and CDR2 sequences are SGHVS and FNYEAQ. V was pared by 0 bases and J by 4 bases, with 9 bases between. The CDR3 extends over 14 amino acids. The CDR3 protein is CASSLAGPAYGYTF. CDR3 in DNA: TGTGCCAGCAGCTTAGCCGGTCCTGCCTATGGCTACACCTTC.

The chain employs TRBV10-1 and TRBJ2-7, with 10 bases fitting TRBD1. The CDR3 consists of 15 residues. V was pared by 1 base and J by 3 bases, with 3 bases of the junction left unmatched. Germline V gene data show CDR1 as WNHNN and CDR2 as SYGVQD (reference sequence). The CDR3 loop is CASSEYRDRGYEQYF. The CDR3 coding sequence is TGCGCCAGCAGTGAGTACCGGGACAGGGGCTACGAGCAGTACTTC.

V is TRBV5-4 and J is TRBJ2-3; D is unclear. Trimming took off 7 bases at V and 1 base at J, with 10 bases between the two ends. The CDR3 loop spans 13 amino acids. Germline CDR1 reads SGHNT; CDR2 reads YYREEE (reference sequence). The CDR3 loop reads CASQLLRTDTQYF. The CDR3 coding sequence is TGTGCCAGCCAACTACTCCGCACAGATACGCAGTATTTT.

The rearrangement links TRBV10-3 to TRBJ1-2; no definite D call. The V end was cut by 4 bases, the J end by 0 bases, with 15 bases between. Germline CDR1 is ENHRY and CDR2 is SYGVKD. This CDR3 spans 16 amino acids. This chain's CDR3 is CAISAGLGVANYGYTF. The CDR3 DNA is TGTGCCATCAGTGCCGGACTTGGGGTCGCTAACTATGGCTACACCTTC.

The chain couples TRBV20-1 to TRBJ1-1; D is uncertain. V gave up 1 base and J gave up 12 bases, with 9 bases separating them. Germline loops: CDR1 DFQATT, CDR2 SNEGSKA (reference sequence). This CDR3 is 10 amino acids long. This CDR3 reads CSARVQATFF. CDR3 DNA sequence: TGCAGTGCTAGAGTTCAGGCAACTTTCTTT.

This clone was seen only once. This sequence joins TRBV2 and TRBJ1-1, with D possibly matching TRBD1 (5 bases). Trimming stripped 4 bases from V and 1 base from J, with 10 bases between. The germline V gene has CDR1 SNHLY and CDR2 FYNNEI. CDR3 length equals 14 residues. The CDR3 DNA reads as TGTGCCAGCAGTGTGCAGGGTCGGAACACTGAAGCTTTCTTT. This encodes CASSVQGRNTEAFF.

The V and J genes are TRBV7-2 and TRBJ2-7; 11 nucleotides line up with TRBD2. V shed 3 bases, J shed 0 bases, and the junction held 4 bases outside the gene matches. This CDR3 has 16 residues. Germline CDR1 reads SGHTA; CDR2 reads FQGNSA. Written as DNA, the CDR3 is TGTGCCAGCAGCTTGGTTACTAGCGGGAGCTCCTACGAGCAGTACTTC. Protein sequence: CASSLVTSGSSYEQYF.

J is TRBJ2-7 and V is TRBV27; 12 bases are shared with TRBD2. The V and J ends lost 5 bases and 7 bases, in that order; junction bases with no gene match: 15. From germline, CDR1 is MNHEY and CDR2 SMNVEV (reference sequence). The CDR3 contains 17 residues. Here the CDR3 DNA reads TGTGCCAGCAGTGAAGACGTCCCGGGACTAGCGGGCGCGGAGCAGTACTTC. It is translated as CASSEDVPGLAGAEQYF.

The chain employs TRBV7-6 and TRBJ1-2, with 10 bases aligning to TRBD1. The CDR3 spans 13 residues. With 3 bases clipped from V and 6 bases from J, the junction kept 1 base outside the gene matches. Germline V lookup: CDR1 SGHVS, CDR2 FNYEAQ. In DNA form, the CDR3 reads TGTGCCAGCAGCTTCGGGACAGGGGATGGCTACACCTTC. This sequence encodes CASSFGTGDGYTF.